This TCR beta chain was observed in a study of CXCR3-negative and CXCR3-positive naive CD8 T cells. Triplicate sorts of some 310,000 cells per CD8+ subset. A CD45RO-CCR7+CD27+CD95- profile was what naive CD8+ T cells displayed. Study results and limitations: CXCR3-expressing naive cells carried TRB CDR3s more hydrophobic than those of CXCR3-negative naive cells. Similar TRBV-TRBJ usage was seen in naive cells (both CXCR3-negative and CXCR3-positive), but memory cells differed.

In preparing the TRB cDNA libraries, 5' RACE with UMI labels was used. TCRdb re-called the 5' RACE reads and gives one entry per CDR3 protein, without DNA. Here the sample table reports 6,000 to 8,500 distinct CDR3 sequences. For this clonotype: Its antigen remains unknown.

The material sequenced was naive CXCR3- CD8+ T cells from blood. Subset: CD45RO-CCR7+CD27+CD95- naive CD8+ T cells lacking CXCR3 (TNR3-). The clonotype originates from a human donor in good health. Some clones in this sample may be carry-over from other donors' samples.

CDR3 in amino acids: CASSFGGRNEQFF. The chain links TRBV28 to TRBJ2-1. CDR1 and CDR2 from the germline V gene are MDHEN and SYDVKM. The CDR3 runs 13 residues.